The rows below give T cell receptor beta chains drawn from one sample of a study of shared clonotypes between healthy human individuals. The data were produced by immunoSEQ multiplex PCR, yet TCRdb's version contains in-frame clones alone and is incomplete. This sample has hundreds of thousands of clones, with 90% to 97% found just once. Sequenced material: naive CD8+ T cells sorted from blood. The receptor source for this set is a man aged 30 to 45 in good health. CDR3s include the opening cysteine and the closing phenylalanine or tryptophan. D genes are given only for firm matches. Clone size is not always given. Where it is, it says once, few, many or a class for expanded clones.

>.|TRBV4-1|TRBJ2-7|.
CASSQTGTEADEQYF
TGCGCCAGCAGCCAAACAGGAACTGAAGCCGACGAGCAGTACTTC
>.|TRBV2|TRBJ2-7|.
CASSIYEQYF
TGTGCCAGCAGTATCTACGAGCAGTACTTC
>.|TRBV30|TRBJ2-1|.
CAWSVGVYNEQFF
TGTGCCTGGAGTGTTGGGGTTTACAATGAGCAGTTCTTC
>.|TRBV25-1|TRBJ2-1|TRBD2
CASRSGRPYNEQFF
TGTGCCAGCAGAAGCGGGAGACCCTACAATGAGCAGTTCTTC
>.|TRBV7-9|TRBJ2-1|TRBD2
CASTFQREGRAEQFF
TGTGCCAGCACCTTCCAGCGGGAGGGCCGGGCTGAGCAGTTCTTC
>.|TRBV9|TRBJ2-7|TRBD2
CASSPLAGDGGYEQYF
TGTGCCAGCAGCCCCCTAGCGGGAGATGGCGGCTACGAGCAGTACTTC
>once|TRBV28|TRBJ2-7|.
CASGSPRYEQYF
TGTGCCAGCGGCAGTCCCCGGTACGAGCAGTACTTC
>.|TRBV25-1|TRBJ2-1|.
CASTLGGQYNEQFF
TGTGCCAGCACCCTGGGGGGGCAGTACAATGAGCAGTTCTTC
>once|TRBV7-2|TRBJ2-3|.
CASSLRTDTQYF
TGTGCCAGCAGCTTAAGAACAGATACGCAGTATTTT
>.|TRBV27|TRBJ2-7|.
CASKIATGDYEQYF
TGTGCCAGCAAGATTGCGACAGGAGATTACGAGCAGTACTTC
>.|TRBV27|TRBJ1-1|.
CASSLTPPRQGGGEAFF
TGTGCCAGCAGTTTAACTCCCCCGAGGCAGGGTGGTGGTGAAGCTTTCTTT
>.|TRBV5-1|TRBJ2-7|.
CASSYRTMREQYF
TGCGCCAGCAGCTACCGAACCATGCGCGAGCAGTACTTC
>.|TRBV18|TRBJ2-1|.
CASSRTRGDSPNNEQFF
TGTGCCAGCTCACGCACGAGGGGGGACAGTCCCAACAATGAGCAGTTCTTC
>.|TRBV5-4|TRBJ1-2|.
CASSPGTPGPNYGYTF
TGTGCCAGCAGCCCGGGGACTCCCGGACCTAACTATGGCTACACCTTC
>once|TRBV27|TRBJ2-7|.
CASSSLGQANSYEQYF
TGTGCCAGCAGCAGCCTTGGGCAGGCCAACTCCTACGAGCAGTACTTC
>once|TRBV2|TRBJ1-3|.
CASRAWRDGNTIYF
TGTGCCAGCAGGGCGTGGCGTGACGGAAACACCATATATTTT
>once|TRBV27|TRBJ2-1|TRBD2
CASSSATSGRGGLYNEQFF
TGTGCCAGCAGTTCTGCGACTAGCGGGAGAGGGGGATTATACAATGAGCAGTTCTTC
>.|TRBV13|TRBJ2-1|.
CASSLQVNEQFF
TGTGCCAGCAGCTTGCAGGTCAATGAGCAGTTCTTC
>.|TRBV7-9|TRBJ1-2|.
CASSSGRTNYGYTF
TGTGCCAGCAGCTCGGGGAGAACTAACTATGGCTACACCTTC
>.|TRBV7-9|TRBJ2-3|.
CASSLAGSTDTQYF
TGTGCCAGCAGCTTAGCGGGAAGCACAGATACGCAGTATTTT